Given below is one T cell receptor beta chain in context. Reverse transcription of about 0.5 to 1 ug RNA was carried out with random hexamers. Across 54 Vbeta and 13 Jbeta, immunoSEQ multiplex PCR amplified TCR beta CDR3. MiXCR, run by TCRdb on the immunoSEQ multiplex PCR reads, gives a single entry per CDR3 protein. This sample has some 260,000 distinct CDR3 sequences; roughly 93% occur once, and the top ten carry around 0.07%. This specimen belongs to a study of CD8 T cells in Susac syndrome. The patients who served as multiple sclerosis controls were treatment-naive and had stable or active relapsing-remitting disease that fulfilled the revised McDonald criteria. TEMRA cells underwent FACS enrichment and CD8+ and CD4+ T cells underwent negative isolation. Sequencing was performed on CD4+ T cells from PBMCs. The clonotype originates from a human donor with multiple sclerosis.

CDR3 sequence: CASSFQVQETQYF. The CDR3 DNA follows: TGTGCCAGCAGTTTTCAGGTCCAAGAGACCCAGTACTTC. The chain is built from TRBV12-3 or TRBV12-4 and TRBJ2-5; D call uncertain. The V end was cut by 3 bases, the J end by 1 base, with 6 bases between. The CDR3 runs 13 residues.